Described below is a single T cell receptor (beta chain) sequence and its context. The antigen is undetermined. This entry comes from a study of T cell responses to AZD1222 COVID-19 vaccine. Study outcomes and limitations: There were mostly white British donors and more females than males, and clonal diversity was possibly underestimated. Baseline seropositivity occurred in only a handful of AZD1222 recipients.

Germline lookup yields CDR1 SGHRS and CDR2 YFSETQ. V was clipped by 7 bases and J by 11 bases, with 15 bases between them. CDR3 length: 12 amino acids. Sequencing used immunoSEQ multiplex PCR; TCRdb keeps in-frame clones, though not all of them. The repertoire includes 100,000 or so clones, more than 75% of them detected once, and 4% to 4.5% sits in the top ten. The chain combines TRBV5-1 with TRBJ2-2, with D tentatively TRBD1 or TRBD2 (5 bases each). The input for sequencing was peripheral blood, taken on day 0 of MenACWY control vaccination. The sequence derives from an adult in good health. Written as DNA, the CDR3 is TGCGCCAGCCACGCTCCTGGGACCGAGCTGTTTTTT. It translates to CASHAPGTELFF.